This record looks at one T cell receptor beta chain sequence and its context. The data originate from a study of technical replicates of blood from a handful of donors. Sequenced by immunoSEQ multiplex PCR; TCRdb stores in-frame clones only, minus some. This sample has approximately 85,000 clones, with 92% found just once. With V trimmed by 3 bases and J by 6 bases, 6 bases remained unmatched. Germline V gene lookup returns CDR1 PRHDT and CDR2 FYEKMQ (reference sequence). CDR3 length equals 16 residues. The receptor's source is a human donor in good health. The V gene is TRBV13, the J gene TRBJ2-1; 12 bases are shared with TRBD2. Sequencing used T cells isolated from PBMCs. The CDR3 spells CASSFSGLAGLNEQFF. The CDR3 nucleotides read TGTGCCAGCAGCTTCTCGGGACTAGCGGGCCTCAATGAGCAGTTCTTC. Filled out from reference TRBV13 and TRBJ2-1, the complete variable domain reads AAGVIQSPRHLIKEKRETATLKCYPIPRHDTVYWYQQGPGQDPQFLISFYEKMQSDKGSIPDRFSAQQFSDYHSELNMSSLELGDSALYFCASSFSGLAGLNEQFFGPGTRLTVL.